A selection of T cell receptor beta chains follows, all from one sample in a study of blood T cell repertoires in COVID-19. Sequencing was performed with immunoSEQ multiplex PCR; in TCRdb, only in-frame clones are kept and a portion is missing. The sample yields under 300,000 clones, roughly 88% seen once. Sequenced input: peripheral blood. The source is a woman in her thirties with acute or convalescent COVID-19. Each CDR3 is given with its conserved first and last residue. Each record gives: D gene, V gene, J gene, clone size, CDR3 protein, CDR3 DNA. A D gene is named only where the DNA matches it firmly. Not every row has a clone size; where given, it reads once, few, many or a size class.

D: -; V: TRBV14; J: TRBJ2-7; size: -; CDR3: CASSRHRYEQYF; DNA: TGTGCCAGCAGCCGACACAGGTACGAGCAGTACTTC
D: -; V: TRBV5-4; J: TRBJ1-4; size: -; CDR3: CAMSIGVTTNEKLFF; DNA: TGTGCCATGAGCATCGGGGTTACGACTAATGAAAAACTGTTTTTT
D: -; V: TRBV20-1; J: TRBJ1-1; size: -; CDR3: CSASRMGSNTEAFF; DNA: TGCAGTGCTAGTCGGATGGGTAGCAACACTGAAGCTTTCTTT
D: -; V: TRBV2; J: TRBJ2-7; size: -; CDR3: CASSDRLYYEQYF; DNA: TGTGCCAGCTCGGACCGACTATACTACGAGCAGTACTTC
D: -; V: TRBV4-3; J: TRBJ2-3; size: -; CDR3: CASSQGTTDTQYF; DNA: TGCGCCAGCAGCCAAGGGACTACAGATACGCAGTATTTT
D: -; V: TRBV6-5; J: TRBJ2-2; size: -; CDR3: CAGGRADNTGELFF; DNA: TGTGCCGGAGGGCGGGCAGATAACACCGGGGAGCTGTTTTTT
D: TRBD2; V: TRBV11-2; J: TRBJ2-2; size: -; CDR3: CASSLVGGSRSGELFF; DNA: TGTGCCAGCAGCTTAGTAGGCGGGAGTAGGTCCGGGGAGCTGTTTTTT
D: -; V: TRBV30; J: TRBJ1-5; size: -; CDR3: CAWGGQGNQPQHF; DNA: TGTGCCTGGGGGGGCCAGGGGAATCAGCCCCAGCATTTT
D: -; V: TRBV12-3/TRBV12-4; J: TRBJ2-1; size: -; CDR3: CASSPSGEQFF; DNA: TGTGCCAGCAGTCCGAGCGGGGAGCAGTTCTTC
D: TRBD2; V: TRBV13; J: TRBJ2-1; size: -; CDR3: CASSAGTSGGGEQFF; DNA: TGTGCCAGCAGCGCCGGGACTAGCGGAGGGGGTGAGCAGTTCTTC
D: TRBD2; V: TRBV6-1; J: TRBJ2-7; size: -; CDR3: CASSEFGYAGGPYEQYF; DNA: TGTGCCAGCAGTGAATTTGGCTACGCGGGAGGTCCCTACGAGCAGTACTTC
D: TRBD2; V: TRBV6-6; J: TRBJ2-7; size: -; CDR3: CASTGLAGGTYYEQYF; DNA: TGTGCCAGCACTGGGCTAGCGGGGGGAACCTACTACGAGCAGTACTTC
D: -; V: TRBV11-3; J: TRBJ2-3; size: once; CDR3: CASSSGTSGPTDTQYF; DNA: TGTGCCAGCAGCTCCGGGACTTCGGGGCCCACAGATACGCAGTATTTT
D: TRBD1; V: TRBV6-5; J: TRBJ1-5; size: -; CDR3: CASSPLKQGYQPQHF; DNA: TGTGCCAGCAGCCCCCTGAAACAGGGGTATCAGCCCCAGCATTTT
D: TRBD1; V: TRBV7-9; J: TRBJ2-7; size: -; CDR3: CASSPWTGYEQYF; DNA: TGTGCCAGCAGCCCTTGGACAGGCTACGAGCAGTACTTC
D: TRBD2; V: TRBV4-2; J: TRBJ2-7; size: -; CDR3: CASSQVSNSGISLEQYF; DNA: TGTGCCAGCAGCCAAGTCTCCAATAGCGGGATCTCCCTCGAGCAGTACTTC
D: -; V: TRBV30; J: TRBJ1-5; size: few; CDR3: CAWSPGNQPQHF; DNA: TGTGCCTGGAGTCCGGGGAATCAGCCCCAGCATTTT
D: -; V: TRBV19; J: TRBJ2-5; size: -; CDR3: CASSLSGQWQTQYF; DNA: TGTGCCAGTAGTCTTTCAGGACAGTGGCAGACCCAGTACTTC
D: TRBD2; V: TRBV5-4; J: TRBJ2-1; size: -; CDR3: CASSLAGEEYNEQFF; DNA: TGTGCCAGCAGCTTAGCGGGAGAGGAATACAATGAGCAGTTCTTC
D: -; V: TRBV19; J: TRBJ2-7; size: -; CDR3: CASSYGSYEQYF; DNA: TGTGCCAGTAGCTATGGTTCTTACGAGCAGTACTTC
D: TRBD1; V: TRBV6-6; J: TRBJ2-3; size: -; CDR3: CASSSDRAGTQYF; DNA: TGTGCCAGCAGTTCCGACAGGGCAGGTACGCAGTATTTT
D: -; V: TRBV15; J: TRBJ1-5; size: -; CDR3: CATSSGQLSNQPQHF; DNA: TGTGCCACCAGCTCCGGACAGCTTAGCAATCAGCCCCAGCATTTT
D: TRBD2; V: TRBV5-1; J: TRBJ2-3; size: -; CDR3: CASSLGSGASTDTQYF; DNA: TGCGCCAGCAGCTTGGGTAGCGGGGCTAGCACAGATACGCAGTATTTT
D: TRBD2; V: TRBV5-1; J: TRBJ2-7; size: -; CDR3: CASSLAGTSYEQYF; DNA: TGCGCCAGCAGCTTGGCCGGGACTAGCTACGAGCAGTACTTC
D: TRBD2; V: TRBV12-5; J: TRBJ2-3; size: -; CDR3: CASGRLAGGRDTQYF; DNA: TGTGCTAGTGGTAGACTAGCGGGAGGGCGAGATACGCAGTATTTT
D: -; V: TRBV5-5; J: TRBJ1-3; size: -; CDR3: CASSLVTGNTIYF; DNA: TGTGCCAGCAGCTTGGTTACTGGAAACACCATATATTTT
D: -; V: TRBV4-1; J: TRBJ1-2; size: -; CDR3: CASSQDRTVYGYTF; DNA: TGCGCCAGCAGCCAAGATCGCACGGTCTATGGCTACACCTTC
D: -; V: TRBV30; J: TRBJ1-1; size: -; CDR3: CAWSVNLGLSLMMEITEAFF; DNA: TGTGCCTGGAGTGTAAACTTGGGCTTGTCGTTAATGATGGAAATAACTGAAGCTTTCTTT
D: -; V: TRBV30; J: TRBJ2-5; size: -; CDR3: CAWSVAGVQETQYF; DNA: TGTGCCTGGAGTGTAGCCGGGGTCCAAGAGACCCAGTACTTC
D: -; V: TRBV29-1; J: TRBJ2-7; size: -; CDR3: CSVEVRGYEQYF; DNA: TGCAGCGTTGAAGTTAGGGGATACGAGCAGTACTTC
D: TRBD1; V: TRBV7-3; J: TRBJ2-1; size: -; CDR3: CASSSIGTGYNEQFF; DNA: TGTGCCAGCAGCTCCATAGGGACAGGTTACAATGAGCAGTTCTTC
D: -; V: TRBV5-6; J: TRBJ2-1; size: -; CDR3: CASSLLVHYNEQFF; DNA: TGTGCCAGCAGCTTGTTAGTCCACTACAATGAGCAGTTCTTC
D: -; V: TRBV2; J: TRBJ1-3; size: once; CDR3: CASVADSGNTIYF; DNA: TGTGCCAGCGTTGCAGACTCTGGAAACACCATATATTTT
D: -; V: TRBV7-9; J: TRBJ2-1; size: -; CDR3: CASSLGGAPNEQFF; DNA: TGTGCCAGCAGCTTAGGCGGGGCCCCCAATGAGCAGTTCTTC
D: TRBD2; V: TRBV20-1; J: TRBJ2-1; size: -; CDR3: CSASRLAGTEQFF; DNA: TGCAGTGCTAGTCGGTTAGCGGGAACCGAGCAGTTCTTC
D: TRBD1; V: TRBV9; J: TRBJ1-2; size: -; CDR3: CASSKGGTGVHYGYTF; DNA: TGTGCCAGCAGCAAAGGCGGGACAGGGGTCCACTATGGCTACACCTTC
D: -; V: TRBV5-1; J: TRBJ2-3; size: -; CDR3: CASARFSTDTQYF; DNA: TGCGCCTCGGCGAGGTTCAGCACAGATACGCAGTATTTT
D: -; V: TRBV5-1; J: TRBJ2-2; size: -; CDR3: CASSPGTLTGELFF; DNA: TGCGCCAGCAGCCCCGGGACTCTCACCGGGGAGCTGTTTTTT
D: TRBD1; V: TRBV5-1; J: TRBJ2-3; size: -; CDR3: CASSSGTGGWDTQYF; DNA: TGCGCCAGCAGCTCTGGGACAGGGGGCTGGGATACGCAGTATTTT
D: TRBD2; V: TRBV12-3/TRBV12-4; J: TRBJ2-2; size: few; CDR3: CASKDTGGGELFF; DNA: TGTGCCAGCAAAGATACGGGAGGCGGGGAGCTGTTTTTT
D: -; V: TRBV2; J: TRBJ2-3; size: -; CDR3: CASSDNRLESTDTQYF; DNA: TGTGCCAGCAGTGATAATCGGCTGGAGAGCACAGATACGCAGTATTTT
D: TRBD1; V: TRBV19; J: TRBJ2-3; size: once; CDR3: CASSMGFRGRPDTQYF; DNA: TGTGCCAGTAGTATGGGGTTCAGGGGGCGGCCAGATACGCAGTATTTT